These 19 T cell receptor beta chains were sequenced from one sample in a study of CXCR3-negative and CXCR3-positive naive CD8 T cells. Libraries of TRB cDNA were made by 5' RACE and carried UMIs. TCRdb reprocessed the 5' RACE reads and reports one entry per CDR3 protein, with no DNA. The sample spans tens of thousands of distinct CDR3 sequences; the ten largest clones claim around 18%. Material: memory CD8+ T cells from blood. Receptors originate from a human donor in good health. Some clones in this sample may be carry-over from other donors' samples.

The V gene is TRBV6-4, the J gene TRBJ2-1. The germline CDR1 and CDR2 sequences are MRHNA and SNTAGT. The CDR3 loop spans 15 amino acids. CDR3 sequence reads: CASSDSTDAYNEQFF.

This sequence joins TRBV29-1 and TRBJ1-2; TCRdb picks TRBD1, but there is no DNA to check that call. Germline V gene lookup returns CDR1 SQVTM and CDR2 ANQGSEA. The CDR3 contains 14 residues. This CDR3 is CSVSGGQVVWGYTF.

The chain carries TRBV29-1 and TRBJ1-2. Germline CDR1 and CDR2: SQVTM and ANQGSEA. There are 12 residues in the CDR3. The CDR3 is CSVVRGDYGYTF.

The V call is TRBV6-5, the J call TRBJ2-7; the TCRdb D gene call, TRBD1, has no DNA to confirm it. This CDR3 is 14 amino acids long. The V gene's germline CDR1 is MNHEY and CDR2 SVGAGI. The CDR3 reads CASTKQLPPYEQYF.

The genes are TRBV7-7 and TRBJ2-3; checking the TCRdb D call of TRBD1 is not possible without DNA. CDR1 and CDR2 (germline): SSHAT, FNYEAQ (reference sequence). The CDR3 consists of 14 residues. The CDR3 spells CASSPGTGTDTQYF.

The chain links TRBV20-1 to TRBJ2-1; TCRdb returns TRBD2, unconfirmable since there is no DNA. Germline V gives CDR1 DFQATT, CDR2 SNEGSKA (reference sequence). The CDR3 extends over 14 amino acids. The CDR3 is CSASETSLYNEQFF.

V is TRBV29-1 and J is TRBJ2-4. The length of the CDR3 is 11 residues. Germline V gene lookup returns CDR1 SQVTM and CDR2 ANQGSEA. CDR3 protein: CSVVTKNIQYF.

The rearrangement uses TRBV20-1 and TRBJ2-1. Germline CDR1 DFQATT, CDR2 SNEGSKA (reference sequence). The CDR3 runs 14 residues. This CDR3 reads CSVEDTVSYNEQFF.

The chain has TRBV6-6 and TRBJ2-1; TCRdb indicates TRBD1, and absent DNA this call remains unverified. CDR3 length equals 14 residues. Germline V lookup: CDR1 MNHNY, CDR2 SVGAGI (reference sequence). CDR3 sequence: CASVGQGAYNEQFF.

The CDR3 protein is CSVENTYTDTQYF. J is TRBJ2-3 and V is TRBV29-1. This CDR3 contains 13 residues. From germline, CDR1 is SQVTM and CDR2 ANQGSEA.

The genes are TRBV6-4 and TRBJ2-7. From germline, CDR1 is MRHNA and CDR2 SNTAGT. There are 14 residues in the CDR3. CDR3 region: CASSEGSTVGEQYF.

The V gene is TRBV14, the J gene TRBJ1-5; no DNA is available, so the TRBD1 call from TCRdb remains unchecked. The CDR3 sequence is 16 residues long. Germline assignment: CDR1 SGHDN and CDR2 FVKESK. The CDR3 protein is CASSQAPRTYLQTQHF. Full variable domain (rest looked up from reference TRBV14 and TRBJ1-5): EAGVTQFPSHSVIEKGQTVTLRCDPISGHDNLYWYRRVMGKEIKFLLHFVKESKQDESGMPNNRFLAERTGGTYSTLKVQPAELEDSGVYFCASSQAPRTYLQTQHFGDGTRLSIL.

V usage is TRBV5-1 and J usage is TRBJ1-6; TCRdb designates TRBD1, a call that cannot be tested without DNA. The CDR3 spans 19 residues. Germline V lookup: CDR1 SGHRS, CDR2 YFSETQ. CDR3 amino acids: CASSLRPRDTEPDNSPLHF. The whole variable domain, filled in from reference TRBV5-1 and TRBJ1-6, reads KAGVTQTPRYLIKTRGQQVTLSCSPISGHRSVSWYQQTPGQGLQFLFEYFSETQRNKGNFPGRFSGRQFSNSRSEMNVSTLELGDSALYLCASSLRPRDTEPDNSPLHFGNGTRLTVT.

V gene TRBV5-1 combines with J gene TRBJ1-1. The CDR3 spans 15 residues. Germline V gives CDR1 SGHRS, CDR2 YFSETQ. The CDR3 spells CASSLRALLGTEAFF.

The V call is TRBV7-6, the J call TRBJ2-7; TCRdb's assignment of TRBD1 cannot be checked, as there is no DNA. The CDR3 covers 16 residues. Germline V gene data show CDR1 as SGHVS and CDR2 as FNYEAQ. The CDR3 reads CASSPGTGTFSYEQYF.

The rearrangement links TRBV29-1 to TRBJ2-3. Germline CDR1 is SQVTM and CDR2 is ANQGSEA. This CDR3 is 15 amino acids long. CDR3 in amino acids: CSVDRPFTSTDTQYF.

The rearrangement links TRBV4-3 to TRBJ2-7; TCRdb indicates TRBD2, and absent DNA this call remains unverified. The CDR3 loop spans 15 amino acids. Germline V gene data show CDR1 as LGHNA and CDR2 as YSLEER. CDR3 residues: CASSQSAGTSAGQYF.

CDR3 in amino acids: CASSQGGEGTEAFF. V is TRBV4-2 and J is TRBJ1-1; TCRdb outputs TRBD1, but without DNA this stays unchecked. This CDR3 spans 14 amino acids. Germline-derived CDR1 and CDR2 are LGHNA and YNFKEQ.

The V gene is TRBV20-1, the J gene TRBJ1-5. Per the germline V gene, CDR1 is DFQATT and CDR2 is SNEGSKA (reference sequence). There are 15 residues in the CDR3. The CDR3 loop reads CSARDHRVDHQPQHF.